Below are 18 T cell receptor beta chains sequenced from a single sample in a study of cytomegalovirus exposure and HLA in healthy donors. Sequencing used immunoSEQ multiplex PCR; TCRdb keeps in-frame clones, though not all of them. The profile shows about 160,000 clones, 86% of them singletons. The sequenced sample was PBMCs. The source of these receptors is a woman in her late teens or twenties in good health and CMV-seronegative.

As for this clone: Other DNA sequences in the same sample also yield this CDR3. The rearrangement joins TRBV4-1 to TRBJ2-1; D is ambiguous. The V gene's germline CDR1 is MGHRA and CDR2 YSYEKL. CDR3 length: 11 residues. V was shortened by 2 bases and J by 7 bases, with 3 bases between the two germline ends. CDR3 sequence (DNA): TGCGCCAGCAGCCAATCAAATGAGCAGTTCTTC. Protein sequence: CASSQSNEQFF.

As to this clone: No DNA is shown, since the ends of the CDR3 on it are uncertain; the CDR3 is the one TCRdb lists. The J gene is TRBJ1-1, the V gene TRBV7-2; no DNA check was done on the table's D call, TRBD1. The CDR3 length equals 12 residues, ends included. The germline V gene encodes CDR1 SGHTA and CDR2 FQGNSA. CDR3 amino acids: CASSLFGSGSFF.

V is TRBV21-1 and J is TRBJ2-7; TRBD2, the table's D call, lacks a check against the DNA. TRBV21-1 is a known pseudogene. This CDR3 has 16 residues. CDR3 sequence (DNA): TGTGCCAGAGGAGACTTTCAGACTAGCGGGCCCTACGAGCAGTACTTC. Protein: CARGDFQTSGPYEQYF.

J is TRBJ1-1 and V is TRBV29-1, with 7 bases identical to TRBD1. The germline V gene encodes CDR1 SQVTM and CDR2 ANQGSEA. This CDR3 comprises 16 residues. Trimming removed 5 bases from V and 1 base from J; junction bases left unmatched: 13. The CDR3 reads CSVINARGQRNTEAFF. CDR3 DNA: TGCAGCGTTATAAATGCTCGGGGACAGAGGAACACTGAAGCTTTCTTT.

The chain joins TRBV29-1 to TRBJ2-7; D not certain. The CDR3 has 11 residues. CDR1 is SQVTM and CDR2 is ANQGSEA in the germline V gene. Between the trimmed V and J ends, which lost 7 bases and 1 base, there was a span of 8 bases. This chain's CDR3 is CSASSSYEQYF. The DNA for the CDR3 is TGCAGCGCCTCGTCTTCCTACGAGCAGTACTTC.

J is TRBJ1-3 and V is TRBV10-3; 8 bases are a match to TRBD1. The CDR3 sequence is 15 residues long. CDR1 ENHRY and CDR2 SYGVKD come from the germline V gene. J lost 3 bases, V lost 2 bases, and 3 bases had no gene match. The CDR3 sequence is CAISEGTGIGNTIYF. CDR3 in DNA: TGTGCCATCAGTGAGGGGACAGGTATTGGAAACACCATATATTTT.

This chain connects TRBV5-6 to TRBJ2-1; D gene uncertain. The V gene's germline CDR1 is SGHDT and CDR2 YYEEEE. The CDR3 has 12 residues. Trimming pared 2 bases from V and 7 bases from J, leaving 7 bases between. DNA for the CDR3: TGTGCCAGCAGCTTAGTTCAGAATGAGCAGTTCTTC. Translation: CASSLVQNEQFF.

V and J are TRBV14 and TRBJ1-1; the D gene is possibly TRBD1 (5 bases). Germline values: CDR1 SGHDN, CDR2 FVKESK. Trimming left V 3 bases short and J 4 bases short, with 12 bases between. The CDR3 has 14 amino acids. As DNA, the CDR3 is TGTGCCAGCAGCCAGGTCTTGGGGGGCACTGAAGCTTTCTTT. The encoded protein is CASSQVLGGTEAFF.

The V and J genes are TRBV2 and TRBJ1-3, with 9 positions matching TRBD1. This CDR3 has 16 amino acids. After removal of 2 bases from V and 9 bases from J, the junction contained 11 bases not matched to a gene. Looked up from germline, CDR1 is SNHLY and CDR2 is FYNNEI. CDR3 sequence: CASSEYGTGISRTIYF. In DNA form, the CDR3 reads TGTGCCAGCAGTGAATATGGGACAGGGATCTCCCGCACCATATATTTT.

This chain joins TRBV7-2 and TRBJ2-7; D perhaps matches TRBD2 (5 bases). This CDR3 contains 13 residues. The germline V gene encodes CDR1 SGHTA and CDR2 FQGNSA. V was trimmed by 4 bases and J by 6 bases, leaving 13 bases between them. Here the CDR3 reads CASSWESGREQYF. The CDR3 bases are TGTGCCAGCAGCTGGGAGTCCGGCCGCGAGCAGTACTTC.

This rearrangement joins TRBV27 to TRBJ1-1; weak D call: TRBD1 (6 bases). Germline V lookup: CDR1 MNHEY, CDR2 SMNVEV (reference sequence). The CDR3 is 16 amino acids. V lost 0 bases and J 7 bases, leaving 18 bases between the germline ends. The CDR3 sequence is CASSLSMGGAGGEAFF. The DNA for the CDR3 is TGTGCCAGCAGTTTATCGATGGGGGGGGCGGGTGGTGAAGCTTTCTTT.

V usage is TRBV9 and J usage is TRBJ2-2; TRBD2 is a possible D gene (6 bases). Germline assignment: CDR1 SGDLS and CDR2 YYNGEE. The V and J ends lost 2 bases and 0 bases respectively, with 11 bases between them. CDR3 size: 16 residues. The CDR3 DNA sequence: TGTGCCAGCAGCGTTGGGACTGGAACGAACACCGGGGAGCTGTTTTTT. As protein: CASSVGTGTNTGELFF.

The rearrangement uses TRBV27 and TRBJ1-2; weak D call: TRBD1 (5 bases). CDR3 length: 13 residues. Germline-derived CDR1 and CDR2 are MNHEY and SMNVEV (reference sequence). Trimming took 4 bases from V and 0 from J, leaving 6 bases between them. For the CDR3, the DNA is TGTGCCAGCAGTTCCAGGGCTAACTATGGCTACACCTTC. Its protein product is CASSSRANYGYTF.

The chain uses TRBV19 and TRBJ1-1, with TRBD1 as a possible D gene (5 bases). Trimming stripped 7 bases from V and 1 base from J, with 13 bases between. The CDR3 totals 14 residues. CDR1 LNHDA and CDR2 SQIVND come from the germline V gene (reference sequence). CDR3 bases: TGTGCCAGTAAACACGGACAACAGAACACTGAAGCTTTCTTT. Amino acids: CASKHGQQNTEAFF.

This clone was observed once. The chain employs TRBV15 and TRBJ1-2, with D possibly being TRBD1 (6 bases). The V end was cut by 0 bases, the J end by 7 bases, with 15 bases between. From germline, CDR1 is LNHNV and CDR2 YYDKDF (reference sequence). The CDR3 has 15 residues. CDR3 in amino acids: CATSRDADNRAGYTF. The CDR3 nucleotides are TGTGCCACCAGCAGAGATGCAGATAACAGGGCTGGCTACACCTTC.

The rearrangement uses TRBV14 and TRBJ2-1, with TRBD2 identical over 12 bases. CDR3 length equals 16 residues. Germline CDR1 is SGHDN and CDR2 is FVKESK. Trimming at V came to 3 bases and at J to 0 bases, leaving 0 bases not matched to a gene. CDR3 sequence: CASSQTSGSSYNEQFF. CDR3 DNA sequence: TGTGCCAGCAGCCAGACTAGCGGGAGCTCCTACAATGAGCAGTTCTTC.

This clone has only one observation. The chain is built from TRBV19 and TRBJ2-3; 11 nucleotides line up with TRBD2. Losses at the gene ends were 6 bases for V and 6 bases for J; bases not matched to a gene: 8. CDR3 length: 15 residues. The germline gives CDR1 LNHDA, CDR2 SQIVND (reference sequence). DNA of the CDR3: TGTGCCAGTAGGATTAGCGGGAGGGCCGTGGATACGCAGTATTTT. Translation gives CASRISGRAVDTQYF. Using reference TRBV19 and TRBJ2-3 for the parts outside the CDR3, the full variable domain is DGGITQSPKYLFRKEGQNVTLSCEQNLNHDAMYWYRQDPGQGLRLIYYSQIVNDFQKGDIAEGYSVSREKKESFPLTVTSAQKNPTAFYLCASRISGRAVDTQYFGPGTRLTVL.

A single count supports this clone. The chain links TRBV5-8 to TRBJ1-1; D call uncertain. CDR1 and CDR2 (germline): SGHTS, YDEGEE. Trimming cost V 0 bases and J 0 bases, with 9 bases left between them. The CDR3 has 15 amino acids. CDR3: CASSLVPNLNTEAFF. The CDR3 DNA reads as TGTGCCAGCAGCTTGGTACCTAACCTGAACACTGAAGCTTTCTTT.